This T cell receptor beta chain was sequenced in a study of vaccination and CD4 T cells after COVID-19. Study conclusions and caveats: From a median of roughly 21 to 38, SARS-CoV-2-reactive clonotypes increased, though not significantly.

CDR3 length: 17 amino acids. Germline V gene sequence: CDR1 DFQATT, CDR2 SNEGSKA (reference sequence). V dropped 2 bases and J dropped 2; count of bases not matched to a gene: 6. This clonotype has just a few counts. Its matching antigen is unknown. Oncomine TCR Beta short-read sequencing was applied to DNA from cultured CD4+ T cells. TCRdb passed the PCR reads through MiXCR, listing each CDR3 protein once. The sample carries fewer than 3,500 distinct CDR3 sequences, 30% to 40% recorded once. Documented treatment: roughly ten-day PBMC culture with coronavirus spike peptide pools or control peptides (ViraFEST assay). Some 2 million PBMCs were grown per well alongside about 10 IU/ml IL-2 and about 9.5 ug/ml peptide pools.

This TCR came from a human donor who had recovered from COVID-19. Sequences were obtained from CD4+ T cells from blood, cultured in vitro. The chain carries TRBV20-1 and TRBJ2-2; 12 nucleotides align to TRBD2. CDR3 sequence reads: CSARPTSGGTNTGELFF. CDR3 DNA: TGCAGTGCTAGACCTACTAGCGGGGGGACCAACACCGGGGAGCTGTTTTTT.